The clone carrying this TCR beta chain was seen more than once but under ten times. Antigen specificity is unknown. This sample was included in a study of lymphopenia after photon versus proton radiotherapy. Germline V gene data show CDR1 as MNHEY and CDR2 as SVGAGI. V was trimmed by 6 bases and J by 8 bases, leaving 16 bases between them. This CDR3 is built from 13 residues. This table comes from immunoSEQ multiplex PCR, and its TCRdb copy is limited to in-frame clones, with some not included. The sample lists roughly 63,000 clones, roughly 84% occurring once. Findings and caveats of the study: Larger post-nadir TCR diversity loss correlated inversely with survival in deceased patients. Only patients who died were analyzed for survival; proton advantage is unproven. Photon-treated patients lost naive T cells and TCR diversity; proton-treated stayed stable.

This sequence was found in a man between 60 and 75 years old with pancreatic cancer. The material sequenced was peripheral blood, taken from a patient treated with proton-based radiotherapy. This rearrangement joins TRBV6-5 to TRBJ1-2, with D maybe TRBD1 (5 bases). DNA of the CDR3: TGTGCCAGCAGCCTCGACACCCGGGGCGGCTACACCTTC. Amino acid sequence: CASSLDTRGGYTF.